This is a list of T cell receptor beta chains from one sample in a study of T-cell reconstitution after alpha-beta-depleted transplantation in children. TCRdb analysed the PCR reads with MiXCR anew, one entry per CDR3 protein. Of 500,000 to 600,000 distinct CDR3 sequences in the sample, over 25% are singletons; the top ten hold approximately 2.3%. The specimen was PBMCs from the stem cell graft donor, collected from the stem cell graft. The receptor set was obtained from a human donor who donated a stem cell graft to a child with aplastic anemia. The CDR3 runs from the conserved cysteine through the conserved F or W. D genes are given only for firm matches. Size is omitted from some rows. Given values are once, few, many or a class for expanded clones.

j_call d_call v_call clone_size cdr3_aa cdr3_nt
TRBJ2-2 - TRBV7-9 few CASSPVFGNTGELFF TGTGCCAGCAGCCCGGTCTTTGGGAACACCGGGGAGCTGTTTTTT
TRBJ2-3 - TRBV7-2 - CASSLVSGSLITDTQYF TGTGCCAGCAGCTTAGTTAGTGGGAGTCTAATCACAGATACGCAGTATTTT
TRBJ1-2 - TRBV20-1 - CSARRNGLSNYGYTF TGCAGTGCTAGACGTAATGGGCTGTCTAACTATGGCTACACCTTC
TRBJ1-2 TRBD1 TRBV28 - CASIGQGLRGYGYTF TGTGCCAGCATCGGACAGGGGTTAAGGGGGTATGGCTACACCTTC
TRBJ2-1 TRBD2 TRBV12-5 - CASGLPSSGRFNEQFF TGTGCTAGTGGTTTGCCCTCCAGCGGGAGGTTCAATGAGCAGTTCTTC
TRBJ2-1 TRBD2 TRBV18 - CASSELASGVYNEQFF TGTGCCAGCTCAGAACTAGCTAGCGGGGTCTACAATGAGCAGTTCTTC
TRBJ2-1 - TRBV25-1 few CASSEGGAAVF TGTGCCAGCAGTGAGGGGGGGGCGGCCGTCTTC
TRBJ2-1 - TRBV5-1 - CASSTVTDNEQFF TGCGCCAGCAGCACTGTGACAGACAATGAGCAGTTCTTC
TRBJ2-1 - TRBV7-3 once CASSPEAAGYNEQFF TGTGCCAGCAGCCCTGAAGCAGCGGGCTACAATGAGCAGTTCTTC
TRBJ2-5 TRBD2 TRBV10-3 once CAISESTSSETQYF TGTGCCATCAGTGAGTCGACTAGCTCGGAGACCCAGTACTTC
TRBJ2-2 - TRBV5-1 few CASSLVGEAGELFF TGCGCCAGCAGCTTGGTCGGGGAGGCCGGGGAGCTGTTTTTT
TRBJ2-7 TRBD2 TRBV7-9 - CASSLPMGEGRYEQYF TGTGCCAGCAGCCTACCGATGGGGGAGGGCCGCTACGAGCAGTACTTC
TRBJ1-2 TRBD1 TRBV29-1 many CSAYYRGLDPIGYTF TGCAGCGCATACTACAGGGGGCTCGATCCTATTGGCTACACCTTC
TRBJ2-3 TRBD1 TRBV28 - CASSFWDRLPTSTDTQYF TGTGCCAGCAGTTTCTGGGACAGGCTCCCCACTAGCACAGATACGCAGTATTTT
TRBJ1-1 - TRBV20-1 - CSARGPGDSGTEAFF TGCAGTGCTAGAGGCCCGGGGGATAGTGGCACTGAAGCTTTCTTT
TRBJ2-1 - TRBV5-1 - CASSLGVAFNEQFF TGCGCCAGCAGCTTGGGAGTAGCTTTCAATGAGCAATTCTTC